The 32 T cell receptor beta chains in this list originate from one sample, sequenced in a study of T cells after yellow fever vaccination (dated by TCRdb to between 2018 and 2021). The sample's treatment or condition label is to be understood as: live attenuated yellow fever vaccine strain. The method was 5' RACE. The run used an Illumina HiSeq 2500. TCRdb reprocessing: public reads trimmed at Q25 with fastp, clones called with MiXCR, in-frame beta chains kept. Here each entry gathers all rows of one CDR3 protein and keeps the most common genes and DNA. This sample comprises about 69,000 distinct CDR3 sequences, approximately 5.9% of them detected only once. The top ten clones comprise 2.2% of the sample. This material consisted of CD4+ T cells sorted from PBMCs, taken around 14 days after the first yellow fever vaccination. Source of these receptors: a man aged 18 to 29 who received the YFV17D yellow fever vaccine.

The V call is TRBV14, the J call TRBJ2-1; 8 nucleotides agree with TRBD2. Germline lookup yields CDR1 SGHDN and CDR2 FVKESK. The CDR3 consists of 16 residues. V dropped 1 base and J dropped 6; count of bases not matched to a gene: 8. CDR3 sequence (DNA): TGTGCCAGCAGCCAAGTTGCCATGAGCGGGGGCAATGAGCAGTTCTTC. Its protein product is CASSQVAMSGGNEQFF. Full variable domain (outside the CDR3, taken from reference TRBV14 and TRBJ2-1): EAGVTQFPSHSVIEKGQTVTLRCDPISGHDNLYWYRRVMGKEIKFLLHFVKESKQDESGMPNNRFLAERTGGTYSTLKVQPAELEDSGVYFCASSQVAMSGGNEQFFGPGTRLTVL.

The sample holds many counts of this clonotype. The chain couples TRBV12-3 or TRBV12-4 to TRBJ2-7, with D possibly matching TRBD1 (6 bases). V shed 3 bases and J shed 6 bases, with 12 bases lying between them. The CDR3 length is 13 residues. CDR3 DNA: TGTGCCAGCAGTTTGAGACAGGCCGGCGAGCAGTACTTC. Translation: CASSLRQAGEQYF.

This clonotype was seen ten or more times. CDR3 sequence (DNA): TGCAGTGCGCTACAGGGTTCAGATGAAAAACTGTTTTTT. It is translated as CSALQGSDEKLFF. This rearrangement joins TRBV20-1 to TRBJ1-4, with D perhaps matching TRBD1 (6 bases). V was clipped by 6 bases and J by 6 bases, with 14 bases between them. The CDR3 is 13 residues long. Germline values: CDR1 DFQATT, CDR2 SNEGSKA (reference sequence).

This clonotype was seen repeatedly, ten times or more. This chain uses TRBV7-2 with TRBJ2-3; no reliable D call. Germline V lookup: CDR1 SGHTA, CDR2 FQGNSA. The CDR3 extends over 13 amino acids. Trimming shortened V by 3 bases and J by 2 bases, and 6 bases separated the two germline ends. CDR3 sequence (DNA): TGTGCCAGCAGCTTGGGCTTCACAGATACGCAGTATTTT. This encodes CASSLGFTDTQYF.

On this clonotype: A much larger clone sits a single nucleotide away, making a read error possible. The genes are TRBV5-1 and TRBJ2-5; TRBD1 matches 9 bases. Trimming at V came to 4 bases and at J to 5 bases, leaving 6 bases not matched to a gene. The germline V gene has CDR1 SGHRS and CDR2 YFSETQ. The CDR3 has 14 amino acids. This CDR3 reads CASSAGTGSETQYF. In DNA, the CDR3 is TGCGCCAGCAGCGCTGGGACAGGGAGTGAGACCCAGTACTTC.

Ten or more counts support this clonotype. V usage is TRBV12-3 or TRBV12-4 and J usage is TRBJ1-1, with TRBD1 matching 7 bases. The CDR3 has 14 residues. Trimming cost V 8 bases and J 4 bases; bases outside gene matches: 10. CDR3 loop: CASRGGRGVTEAFF. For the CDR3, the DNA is TGTGCCAGCCGAGGGGGCAGGGGAGTCACTGAAGCTTTCTTT.

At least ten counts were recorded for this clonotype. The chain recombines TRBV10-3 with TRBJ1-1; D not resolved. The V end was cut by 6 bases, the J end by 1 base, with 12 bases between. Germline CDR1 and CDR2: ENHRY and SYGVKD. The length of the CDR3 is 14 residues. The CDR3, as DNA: TGTGCCATCAGGAGACGGGGAGAGAACACTGAAGCTTTCTTT. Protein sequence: CAIRRRGENTEAFF.

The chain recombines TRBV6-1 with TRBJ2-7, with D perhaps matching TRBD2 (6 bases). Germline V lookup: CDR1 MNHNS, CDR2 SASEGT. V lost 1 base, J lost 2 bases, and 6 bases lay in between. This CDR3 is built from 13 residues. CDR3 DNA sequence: TGTGCCAGCAGTGAAGGGGGGGCCTACGAGCAGTACTTC. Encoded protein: CASSEGGAYEQYF.

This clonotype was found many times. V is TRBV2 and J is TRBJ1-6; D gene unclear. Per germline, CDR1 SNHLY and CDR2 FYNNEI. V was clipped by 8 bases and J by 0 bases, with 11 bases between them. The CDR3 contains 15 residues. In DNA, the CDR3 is TGTGCCAGCGGCTCTGGAAGCTCCTATAATTCACCCCTCCACTTT. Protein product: CASGSGSSYNSPLHF.

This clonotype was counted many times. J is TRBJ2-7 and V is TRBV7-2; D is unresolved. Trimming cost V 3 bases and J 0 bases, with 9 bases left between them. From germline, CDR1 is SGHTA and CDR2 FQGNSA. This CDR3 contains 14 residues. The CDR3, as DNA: TGTGCCAGCAGCTTCTACGGTAGCTCCTACGAGCAGTACGTC. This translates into CASSFYGSSYEQYV.

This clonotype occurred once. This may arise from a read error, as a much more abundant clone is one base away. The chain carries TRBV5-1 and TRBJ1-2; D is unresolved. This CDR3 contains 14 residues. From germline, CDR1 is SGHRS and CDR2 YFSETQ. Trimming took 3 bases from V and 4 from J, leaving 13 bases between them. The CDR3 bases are TGCGCCAGCAGCTGGCAAGGTGGCGCCTATGGCTACACCTTC. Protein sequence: CASSWQGGAYGYTF.

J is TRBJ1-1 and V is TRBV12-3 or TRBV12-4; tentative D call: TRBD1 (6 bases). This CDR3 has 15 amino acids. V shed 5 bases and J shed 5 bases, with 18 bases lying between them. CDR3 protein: CASSSARGLRTEAFF. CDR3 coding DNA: TGTGCCAGCAGTAGCGCGAGGGGGTTAAGGACTGAAGCTTTCTTT.

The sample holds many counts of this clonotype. DNA of the CDR3: TGCAGTGCTAGTCCTTCAGGCGAGCAGTACTTC. It yields the protein CSASPSGEQYF. V usage is TRBV20-1 and J usage is TRBJ2-7; D gene unclear. The length of the CDR3 is 11 residues. Germline CDR1 is DFQATT and CDR2 is SNEGSKA (reference sequence). The V end was cut by 3 bases, the J end by 6 bases, with 9 bases between.

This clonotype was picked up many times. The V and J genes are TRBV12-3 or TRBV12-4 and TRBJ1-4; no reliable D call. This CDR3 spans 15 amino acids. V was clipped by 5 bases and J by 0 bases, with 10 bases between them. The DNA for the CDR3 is TGTGCCAGCAGTAAATCGGATGCAACTAATGAAAAACTGTTTTTT. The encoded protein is CASSKSDATNEKLFF.

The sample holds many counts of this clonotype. CDR3 sequence (DNA): TGCGCCAGCATGGGGGCGGGGGGGCGAGAGACCCAGTACTTC. Translation: CASMGAGGRETQYF. The genes are TRBV5-1 and TRBJ2-5; 9 bases are shared with TRBD2. Germline CDR1 and CDR2: SGHRS and YFSETQ. V lost 6 bases to trimming and J lost 4 bases; unmatched junction nucleotides: 7. CDR3 size: 14 residues.

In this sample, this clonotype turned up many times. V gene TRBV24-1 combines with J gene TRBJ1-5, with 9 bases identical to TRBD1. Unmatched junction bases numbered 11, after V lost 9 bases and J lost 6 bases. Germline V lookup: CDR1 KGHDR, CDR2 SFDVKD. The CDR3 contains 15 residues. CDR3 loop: CATPWITGGGQPQHF. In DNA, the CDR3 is TGTGCCACCCCATGGATTACAGGGGGCGGTCAGCCCCAGCATTTT.

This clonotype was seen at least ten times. The CDR3 sequence: CASSPGRARALADTQYF. DNA for the CDR3: TGTGCCAGCAGCCCGGGTAGGGCCCGGGCGCTGGCAGATACGCAGTATTTT. The genes are TRBV7-6 and TRBJ2-3; D is uncertain. CDR3 size: 17 residues. The germline gives CDR1 SGHVS, CDR2 FNYEAQ. The V end lost 5 bases, the J end lost 4 bases, and 22 bases lay between the germline ends.

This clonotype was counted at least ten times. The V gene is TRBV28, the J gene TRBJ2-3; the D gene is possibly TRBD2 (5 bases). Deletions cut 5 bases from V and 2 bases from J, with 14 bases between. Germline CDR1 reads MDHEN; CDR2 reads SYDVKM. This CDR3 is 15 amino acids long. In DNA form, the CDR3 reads TGTGCCAGCAGTGGCCGGGAAGCATTCACAGATACGCAGTATTTT. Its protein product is CASSGREAFTDTQYF.

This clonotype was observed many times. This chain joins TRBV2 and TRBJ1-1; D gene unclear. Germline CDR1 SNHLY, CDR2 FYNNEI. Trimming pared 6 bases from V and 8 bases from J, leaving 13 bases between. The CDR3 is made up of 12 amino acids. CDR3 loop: CASSRNPWEAFF. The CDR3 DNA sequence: TGTGCCAGCAGCCGGAACCCGTGGGAAGCTTTCTTT. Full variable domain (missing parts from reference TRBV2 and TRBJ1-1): EPEVTQTPSHQVTQMGQEVILRCVPISNHLYFYWYRQILGQKVEFLVSFYNNEISEKSEIFDDQFSVERPDGSNFTLKIRSTKLEDSAMYFCASSRNPWEAFFGQGTRLTVV.

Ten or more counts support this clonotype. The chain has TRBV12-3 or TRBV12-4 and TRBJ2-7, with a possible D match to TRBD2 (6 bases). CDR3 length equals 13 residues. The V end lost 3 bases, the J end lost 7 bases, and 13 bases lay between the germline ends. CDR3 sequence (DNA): TGTGCCAGCAGTTTCGAATCTCGGGGGGAGCAGTACGTC. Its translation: CASSFESRGEQYV.

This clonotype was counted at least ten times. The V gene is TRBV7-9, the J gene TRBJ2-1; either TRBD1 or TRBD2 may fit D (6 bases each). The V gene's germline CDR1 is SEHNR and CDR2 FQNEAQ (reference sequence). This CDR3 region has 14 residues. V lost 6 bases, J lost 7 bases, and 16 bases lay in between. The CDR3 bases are TGTGCCAGCAGTATAACGGGGGCAGGGAATGAGCAGTTCTTC. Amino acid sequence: CASSITGAGNEQFF. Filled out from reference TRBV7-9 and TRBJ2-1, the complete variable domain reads DTGVSQNPRHKITKRGQNVTFRCDPISEHNRLYWYRQTLGQGPEFLTYFQNEAQLEKSRLLSDRFSAERPKGSFSTLEIQRTEQGDSAMYLCASSITGAGNEQFFGPGTRLTVL.

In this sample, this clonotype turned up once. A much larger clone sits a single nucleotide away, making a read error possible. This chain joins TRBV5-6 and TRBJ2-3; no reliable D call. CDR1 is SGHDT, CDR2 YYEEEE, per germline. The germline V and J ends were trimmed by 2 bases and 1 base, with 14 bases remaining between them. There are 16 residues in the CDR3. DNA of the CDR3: TGTGCCAGCAGCTTAGACTTCATTTCACGCACAGATACGCAGTATTTT. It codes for CASSLDFISRTDTQYF.

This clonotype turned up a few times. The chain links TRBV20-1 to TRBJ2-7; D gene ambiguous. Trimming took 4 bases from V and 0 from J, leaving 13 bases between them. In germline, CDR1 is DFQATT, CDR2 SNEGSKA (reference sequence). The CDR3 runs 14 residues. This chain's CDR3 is CSAILARYSYEQYF. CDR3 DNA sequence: TGCAGTGCTATATTGGCCCGATACTCCTACGAGCAGTACTTC.

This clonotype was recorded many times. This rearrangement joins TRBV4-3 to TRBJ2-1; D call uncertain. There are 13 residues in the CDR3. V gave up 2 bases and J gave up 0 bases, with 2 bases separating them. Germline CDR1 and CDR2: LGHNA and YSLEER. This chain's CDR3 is CASSQTSYNEQFF. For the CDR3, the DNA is TGCGCCAGCAGCCAAACCTCCTACAATGAGCAGTTCTTC.

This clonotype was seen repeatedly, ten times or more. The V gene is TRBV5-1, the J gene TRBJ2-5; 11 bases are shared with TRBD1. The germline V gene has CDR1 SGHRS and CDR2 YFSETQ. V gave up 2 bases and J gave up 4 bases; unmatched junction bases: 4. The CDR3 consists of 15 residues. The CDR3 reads CASSLGQGAGETQYF. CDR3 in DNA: TGCGCCAGCAGCTTAGGACAGGGGGCCGGAGAGACCCAGTACTTC.

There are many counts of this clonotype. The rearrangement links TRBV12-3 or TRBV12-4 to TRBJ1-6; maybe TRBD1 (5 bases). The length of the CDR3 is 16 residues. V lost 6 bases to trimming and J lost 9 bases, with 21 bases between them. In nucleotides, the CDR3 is TGTGCCAGCAGCCCCGCCCGTGGGGCCCCAGCTTCACCCCTCCACTTT. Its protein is CASSPARGAPASPLHF.

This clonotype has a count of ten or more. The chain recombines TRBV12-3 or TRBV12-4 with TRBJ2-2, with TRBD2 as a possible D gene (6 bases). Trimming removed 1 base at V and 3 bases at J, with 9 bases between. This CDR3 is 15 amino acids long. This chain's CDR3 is CASSLVPGDTGELFF. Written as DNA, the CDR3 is TGTGCCAGCAGTTTAGTTCCGGGGGACACCGGGGAGCTGTTTTTT.

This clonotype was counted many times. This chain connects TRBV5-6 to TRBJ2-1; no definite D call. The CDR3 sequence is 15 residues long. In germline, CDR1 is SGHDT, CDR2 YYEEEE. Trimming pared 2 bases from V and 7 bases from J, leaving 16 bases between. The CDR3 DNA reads TGTGCCAGCAGCTTTGAGGAGTATAGCCCAAATGAGCAGTTCTTC. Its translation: CASSFEEYSPNEQFF.

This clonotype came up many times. The CDR3 sequence: CASSRSRGLFSETQYF. The CDR3 region has the DNA TGTGCCAGTAGTAGGAGCCGGGGACTTTTCTCAGAGACCCAGTACTTC. The chain couples TRBV19 to TRBJ2-5, with D tentatively TRBD2 (6 bases). CDR1 is LNHDA, CDR2 SQIVND, per germline (reference sequence). There are 16 residues in the CDR3. V gave up 4 bases and J gave up 4 bases, with 19 bases separating them.

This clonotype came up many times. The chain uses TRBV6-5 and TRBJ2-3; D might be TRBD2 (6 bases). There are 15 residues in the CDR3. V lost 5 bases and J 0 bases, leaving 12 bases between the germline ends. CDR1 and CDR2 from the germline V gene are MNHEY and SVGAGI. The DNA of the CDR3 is TGTGCCAGCAGTCGGCCGGGGGAGAGCACAGATACGCAGTATTTT. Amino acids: CASSRPGESTDTQYF.

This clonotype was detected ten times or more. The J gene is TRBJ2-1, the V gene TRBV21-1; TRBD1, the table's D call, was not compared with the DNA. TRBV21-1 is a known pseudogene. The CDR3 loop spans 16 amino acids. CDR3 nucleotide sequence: TGTGCCAGCAGGCCCGCGGGCAGGTCCACCTACAATGAGCAGTTCTTC. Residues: CASRPAGRSTYNEQFF.

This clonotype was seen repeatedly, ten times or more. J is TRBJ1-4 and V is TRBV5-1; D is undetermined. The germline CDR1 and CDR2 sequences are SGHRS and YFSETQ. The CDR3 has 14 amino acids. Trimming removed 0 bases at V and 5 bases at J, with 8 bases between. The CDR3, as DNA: TGCGCCAGCAGCTTGGATGATTGGAATGAAAAACTGTTTTTT. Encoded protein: CASSLDDWNEKLFF.